A single sample is the source of the 16 T cell receptor beta chains below, sequenced in a study of neurological immune-mediated disorders. TCRdb reprocessed the 5' RACE reads via MiXCR and lists one record per CDR3 protein. The table has about 46,000 distinct CDR3 sequences, about 2% seen once. What was sequenced was PBMCs. These receptors all stem from a woman in her thirties or forties with multiple sclerosis.

This clonotype was counted ten times or more. This chain uses TRBV20-1 with TRBJ2-5; D is uncertain. In germline, CDR1 is DFQATT, CDR2 SNEGSKA (reference sequence). The CDR3 length is 11 residues. Trimming took 7 bases from V and 2 from J, leaving 8 bases between them. The CDR3 coding sequence is TGCAGTGGTGGCAGACAAGAGACCCAGTACTTC. It encodes CSGGRQETQYF.

This clonotype was counted at least ten times. The chain has TRBV7-6 and TRBJ2-7, with TRBD1 matching 8 bases. The CDR3 runs 13 residues. CDR1 is SGHVS and CDR2 is FNYEAQ in the germline V gene. V lost 5 bases and J lost 7; bases outside the gene matches: 7. The CDR3, as DNA: TGTGCCAGCAGCGTTCGGACAGGGAGGGAGCAGTACTTC. It yields the protein CASSVRTGREQYF.

This clonotype was observed at least ten times. The rearrangement links TRBV7-9 to TRBJ1-3; no reliable D call. The V gene lost 0 bases and the J gene lost 1 base, with 7 bases spanning the gap. Germline values: CDR1 SEHNR, CDR2 FQNEAQ (reference sequence). The CDR3 extends over 15 amino acids. The CDR3 sequence is CASSLAGGSGNTIYF. The CDR3 coding sequence is TGTGCCAGCAGCTTAGCGGGAGGATCTGGAAACACCATATATTTT.

This clonotype was found many times. The chain recombines TRBV5-1 with TRBJ2-1; TRBD1 agrees at 7 bases. The CDR3 runs to 13 residues. Germline trimming cut 1 base from V and 6 bases from J; bases unmatched to any gene: 1. The germline V gene has CDR1 SGHRS and CDR2 YFSETQ. CDR3 loop: CASSLHRGNEQFF. In DNA, the CDR3 is TGCGCCAGCAGCTTGCACAGGGGCAATGAGCAGTTCTTC.

This clonotype was recorded many times. The rearrangement uses TRBV20-1 and TRBJ2-3; TRBD1 agrees at 7 bases. Germline V gives CDR1 DFQATT, CDR2 SNEGSKA (reference sequence). The CDR3 length is 16 residues. V shed 0 bases and J 3 bases; nucleotides not matched to a gene: 9. CDR3 loop: CSAREPRAGGTDTQYF. The CDR3 DNA sequence: TGCAGTGCTAGAGAGCCACGGGCAGGGGGTACAGATACGCAGTATTTT.

This clonotype was observed many times. The chain has TRBV20-1 and TRBJ2-2; unclear D gene. V was pared by 0 bases and J by 7 bases, with 3 bases between. The CDR3 runs 11 residues. The V gene's germline CDR1 is DFQATT and CDR2 SNEGSKA (reference sequence). The CDR3: CSARENGELFF. In DNA form, the CDR3 reads TGCAGTGCTAGAGAGAACGGGGAGCTGTTTTTT.

This clonotype occurred many times. The chain carries TRBV6-1 and TRBJ1-2; perhaps TRBD1 as D (5 bases). V was clipped by 7 bases and J by 9 bases, with 18 bases between them. This CDR3 contains 13 residues. CDR1 MNHNS and CDR2 SASEGT come from the germline V gene. CDR3 sequence (DNA): TGTGCCAGCATCGCAACCCCCGACAGTCGCTACACCTTC. Encoded protein: CASIATPDSRYTF.

This clonotype came up many times. V and J are TRBV20-1 and TRBJ2-1; tentative D call: TRBD2 (5 bases). Germline CDR1 is DFQATT and CDR2 is SNEGSKA (reference sequence). Trimming removed 6 bases from V and 7 bases from J, with 13 bases in between. The CDR3 contains 12 residues. CDR3 sequence: CSALGAGNEQFF. The CDR3 bases are TGCAGTGCCCTCGGTGCGGGTAATGAGCAGTTCTTC.

There are many counts of this clonotype. CDR3 DNA sequence: TGTGCCAGCAGCGCGAGCGGGGCCCCCTACGAGCAGTACTTC. It translates to CASSASGAPYEQYF. The V gene is TRBV9, the J gene TRBJ2-7; 7 positions agree with TRBD2. Germline trimming cut 3 bases from V and 2 bases from J; bases unmatched to any gene: 5. Germline V gives CDR1 SGDLS, CDR2 YYNGEE. This CDR3 has 14 amino acids.

This clonotype was recorded at least ten times. The chain combines TRBV7-8 with TRBJ2-2, with D possibly being TRBD1 (6 bases). In germline, CDR1 is SGHVS, CDR2 FQNEAQ. The CDR3 spans 15 residues. V lost 4 bases to trimming and J lost 8 bases, with 17 bases between them. CDR3 in DNA: TGTGCCAGCAGCTATTCCTACCTGGGGGCGGGGGAGCTGTTTTTT. It translates to CASSYSYLGAGELFF.

This clonotype has at least ten counts. The chain couples TRBV7-6 to TRBJ1-1; D possibly corresponds to TRBD1 (5 bases). V lost 10 bases, J lost 6 bases, and 15 bases lay in between. The CDR3 has 12 residues. Germline V gives CDR1 SGHVS, CDR2 FNYEAQ. CDR3: CATDQVGPEAFF. CDR3 in DNA: TGTGCCACCGACCAAGTGGGGCCTGAAGCTTTCTTT. The full variable domain, with the rest looked up from reference TRBV7-6 and TRBJ1-1, is GAGVSQSPRYKVTKRGQDVALRCDPISGHVSLYWYRQALGQGPEFLTYFNYEAQQDKSGLPNDRFSAERPEGSISTLTIQRTEQRDSAMYRCATDQVGPEAFFGQGTRLTVV.

This clonotype came up many times. V gene TRBV7-8 combines with J gene TRBJ2-1; 7 positions match TRBD2. The CDR3 is 13 residues long. V was clipped by 2 bases and J by 12 bases; unmatched bases: 7. CDR1 and CDR2 from the germline V gene are SGHVS and FQNEAQ. The CDR3 sequence is CASSLRTREGQFF. The CDR3 DNA follows: TGTGCCAGCAGCTTACGGACTAGGGAGGGGCAGTTCTTC.

This clonotype was observed at least ten times. The chain uses TRBV10-2 and TRBJ2-3; 13 bases match TRBD2. This CDR3 is built from 15 residues. V shed 5 bases and J 6 bases; nucleotides not matched to a gene: 5. CDR1 WSHSY and CDR2 SAAADI come from the germline V gene. The CDR3 reads CASSSLAGGRDTQYF. The CDR3 DNA follows: TGCGCCAGCAGTTCACTAGCGGGGGGGCGCGATACGCAGTATTTT.

This clonotype was counted at least ten times. The rearrangement uses TRBV4-1 and TRBJ1-4, with 7 nucleotides matching TRBD1. This CDR3 contains 19 residues. Germline assignment: CDR1 MGHRA and CDR2 YSYEKL. After removal of 2 bases from V and 8 bases from J, the junction contained 20 bases not matched to a gene. The CDR3 bases are TGCGCCAGCAGCCAATTCCCTTGGAGAACTCGACAGGGTGGCGAAAAACTGTTTTTT. Encoded protein: CASSQFPWRTRQGGEKLFF.

As to this clonotype: Its ends do not fully match the called genes, so a read error is possible. This sequence joins TRBV2 and TRBJ1-5; no definite D call. The CDR3 is 16 amino acids. Germline CDR1 SNHLY, CDR2 FYNNEI. The CDR3: CASSEEQTDSNKTQNF. In DNA, the CDR3 is TGTGCCAGCAGTGAAGAACAGACGGATAGCAATAAGACCCAGAATTTT.

This clonotype was seen many times. The chain joins TRBV7-9 to TRBJ1-2; D possibly corresponds to TRBD1 (5 bases). Germline values: CDR1 SEHNR, CDR2 FQNEAQ (reference sequence). The CDR3 has 12 amino acids. V lost 4 bases to trimming and J lost 3 bases, with 6 bases between them. The CDR3 region has the DNA TGTGCCAGCAGCTCGACAGACTATGGCTACACCTTC. Its protein is CASSSTDYGYTF.